The source of this T cell receptor beta chain is a study of CD8+CD57+ T cells in acquired aplastic anemia. Study-level background: When averaged, DNA from sorted CD4+ and CD8+ cells came to 3 to 3.5 ug.

On this clonotype: Its antigen remains unknown.

Findings and limits, study-wide: Both patients and controls carried the same twenty-nine CD8+ CDR3 sequences. CD8+ Simpson's diversity showed no significant patient-control difference.

Genomic DNA acted as the template from which TCR beta VDJ combination and CDR3 sequence profiling were carried out. TCRdb analysed the reads with MiXCR anew, one entry per CDR3 protein. The table records about 98,000 distinct CDR3 sequences, approximately 73% of them present only once. The CDR3 covers 18 residues. V lost 4 bases and J lost 0, with 19 bases in between. Germline CDR1 is WSHSY and CDR2 is SAAADI. In patients chosen for sequencing, flow cytometry had shown CD8+CD57+ cell expansion. None of the patients had been given any therapy when their blood was sampled. This TCR came from a human donor with aplastic anemia. Sequenced: sorted CD4+, CD8+, or CD8+CD57+ T cells (not recorded which) from PBMCs. This sequence joins TRBV10-2 and TRBJ1-3; tentatively, D is TRBD1 (5 bases). This chain's CDR3 is CASSGGLLFRPSGNTIYF. The CDR3 DNA follows: TGCGCCAGCAGTGGGGGCTTGCTGTTTCGTCCCTCTGGAAACACCATATATTTT.